The 7 T cell receptor beta chains below all came from one sample that was sequenced in a study of shared clonotypes between healthy human individuals (dated by TCRdb to about 2020). Libraries were made using the immunoSEQ multiplex PCR assay. Held by TCRdb, this immuneACCESS table contains in-frame sequences only and omits some clones. Under half of the omission traces to an unresolved V gene where checked; the cause of the rest is unknown. The sample records about 1.5 million clones, around 98% of which are singletons. Together, the top ten hold roughly 0.42% of the sample. The specimen was naive CD4+ T cells sorted from blood. This sample's cell subset or site label indicates: CD45RA+ positively selected. The receptors come from a man aged 25 to 40 in good health.

The chain joins TRBV2 to TRBJ2-5; no clear D gene. Germline loops: CDR1 SNHLY, CDR2 FYNNEI. The CDR3 covers 15 residues. The V gene lost 1 base and the J gene lost 5 bases, with 14 bases spanning the gap. This CDR3 is CASSEGAGVGETQYF. The CDR3 nucleotides read TGTGCCAGCAGTGAAGGGGCTGGGGTCGGTGAGACCCAGTACTTC.

The chain has TRBV15 and TRBJ1-2; D might be TRBD1 (5 bases). This CDR3 has 14 residues. Trimming shortened V by 5 bases and J by 2 bases, and 12 bases separated the two germline ends. CDR1 and CDR2 from the germline V gene are LNHNV and YYDKDF (reference sequence). The CDR3 DNA follows: TGTGCCACCAGCGTCCGGGACTCAAACTATGGCTACACCTTC. This sequence encodes CATSVRDSNYGYTF.

This chain links TRBV5-1 with TRBJ2-7; the D gene could be TRBD1 or TRBD2 (5 bases each). The V end was cut by 1 base, the J end by 1 base, with 12 bases between. The length of the CDR3 is 15 residues. Germline CDR1 and CDR2: SGHRS and YFSETQ. The CDR3 protein is CASSLSRDQSYEQYF. CDR3 nucleotide sequence: TGCGCCAGCAGCTTGTCTCGGGACCAGTCCTACGAGCAGTACTTC.

This chain uses TRBV6-5 with TRBJ2-7, with D possibly being TRBD2 (6 bases). The CDR3 length is 15 residues. V shed 1 base and J shed 4 bases, with 14 bases lying between them. The germline CDR1 and CDR2 sequences are MNHEY and SVGAGI. CDR3 region: CASSYFLSGSYEQYF. Written as DNA, the CDR3 is TGTGCCAGCAGTTACTTCCTTAGCGGATCATACGAGCAGTACTTC.

This clone was observed once. V gene TRBV29-1 combines with J gene TRBJ2-1; TRBD2 is a possible D gene (6 bases). The V and J ends lost 7 bases and 8 bases respectively, with 24 bases between them. CDR1 and CDR2 (germline): SQVTM, ANQGSEA. The CDR3 length is 15 residues. CDR3 in amino acids: CSASPTSPLFYEQFF. Here the CDR3 DNA reads TGCAGCGCATCCCCCACTAGCCCATTGTTCTATGAGCAGTTCTTC.

The chain uses TRBV7-9 and TRBJ1-2, with TRBD1 identical over 7 bases. Germline V CDR1 and CDR2: SEHNR, FQNEAQ (reference sequence). The ends lost 5 bases at V and 3 bases at J; junction bases unmatched: 15. The CDR3 is made up of 17 amino acids. The CDR3 spells CASSPWVTGRSDYGYTF. The DNA of the CDR3 is TGTGCCAGCAGCCCATGGGTGACAGGGAGGTCAGACTATGGCTACACCTTC.

The chain carries TRBV6-5 and TRBJ1-3; D unresolved. With 0 bases removed from V and 2 bases from J, the gap between germline ends came to 8 bases. Germline CDR1 reads MNHEY; CDR2 reads SVGAGI. This CDR3 is built from 15 residues. CDR3 in DNA: TGTGCCAGCAGTTACTCCGGGCCACCTGGAAACACCATATATTTT. Its protein is CASSYSGPPGNTIYF.